Each of the 23 T cell receptor beta chains below was sequenced from the same sample in a study of OX40 agonist ivuxolimab in advanced cancers. The table came from immunoSEQ multiplex PCR; TCRdb's copy has only in-frame clones and leaves some out. The data contain approximately 89,000 clones, roughly 84% of them singletons. The sequencing used CD4+ or CD8+ T cells sorted from blood, collected in a trial of the OX40 agonist ivuxolimab. The receptors were gathered from an adult with an advanced solid tumor such as melanoma, head and neck, liver or kidney cancer.

The J gene is TRBJ2-7, the V gene TRBV5-1, with 7 bases matching TRBD1. The V segment lost 4 bases and the J segment 0 bases; nucleotides outside the gene matches: 7. There are 15 residues in the CDR3. Germline assignment: CDR1 SGHRS and CDR2 YFSETQ. CDR3 DNA: TGCGCCAGCAGCACTGTGACAGGGCGCTCCTACGAGCAGTACTTC. Translating it yields CASSTVTGRSYEQYF. Complete variable domain (other parts from reference TRBV5-1 and TRBJ2-7): KAGVTQTPRYLIKTRGQQVTLSCSPISGHRSVSWYQQTPGQGLQFLFEYFSETQRNKGNFPGRFSGRQFSNSRSEMNVSTLELGDSALYLCASSTVTGRSYEQYFGPGTRLTVT.

V gene TRBV7-9 combines with J gene TRBJ2-3, with D perhaps matching TRBD2 (5 bases). V shed 5 bases and J shed 1 base, with 10 bases lying between them. Germline CDR1 reads SEHNR; CDR2 reads FQNEAQ (reference sequence). The CDR3 has 14 amino acids. CDR3 in amino acids: CASSPPGGTDTQYF. The CDR3 region has the DNA TGTGCCAGCAGCCCCCCCGGGGGCACAGATACGCAGTATTTT.

The chain links TRBV9 to TRBJ2-3, with 10 bases fitting TRBD1. The CDR3 contains 15 residues. J was trimmed by 3 bases and V by 4 bases; bases with no gene match: 5. Germline CDR1 reads SGDLS; CDR2 reads YYNGEE. CDR3 in DNA: TGTGCCAGCAGCCCCGGGACAGGGGATACAGATACGCAGTATTTT. It codes for CASSPGTGDTDTQYF. Full variable domain (rest looked up from reference TRBV9 and TRBJ2-3): DSGVTQTPKHLITATGQRVTLRCSPRSGDLSVYWYQQSLDQGLQFLIQYYNGEERAKGNILERFSAQQFPDLHSELNLSSLELGDSALYFCASSPGTGDTDTQYFGPGTRLTVL.

This chain joins TRBV5-4 and TRBJ1-2, with 8 positions matching TRBD1. The CDR3 is 16 amino acids. Germline V gene data show CDR1 as SGHNT and CDR2 as YYREEE (reference sequence). Losses at the gene ends were 4 bases for V and 8 bases for J; bases not matched to a gene: 16. DNA of the CDR3: TGTGCCAGCAGCCGCCCCGGGACAGGAGCCCGATGGGGCTACACCTTC. Translated, it gives CASSRPGTGARWGYTF.

This rearrangement joins TRBV28 to TRBJ1-2, with D possibly matching TRBD1 (5 bases). The germline V and J ends were trimmed by 0 bases and 8 bases, with 7 bases remaining between them. Germline CDR1 is MDHEN and CDR2 is SYDVKM. The CDR3 is 12 amino acids. This CDR3 is CASSLWWGGYTF. The CDR3 coding sequence is TGTGCCAGCAGTTTATGGTGGGGGGGCTACACCTTC.

The chain carries TRBV7-9 and TRBJ2-3, with D possibly being TRBD1 (6 bases). The germline V gene has CDR1 SEHNR and CDR2 FQNEAQ (reference sequence). Trimming left V 5 bases short and J 3 bases short, with 12 bases between. The CDR3 extends over 14 amino acids. The CDR3 sequence is CASSLETGTDTQYF. Written as DNA, the CDR3 is TGTGCCAGCAGCCTCGAGACAGGAACAGATACGCAGTATTTT.

The rearrangement links TRBV5-1 to TRBJ2-5, with 10 positions matching TRBD2. Germline V lookup: CDR1 SGHRS, CDR2 YFSETQ. After removal of 0 bases from V and 3 bases from J, the junction contained 8 bases not matched to a gene. This CDR3 region has 17 residues. CDR3 in DNA: TGCGCCAGCAGCTTGGTAGCCACTAGCGGGGATAAAGAGACCCAGTACTTC. Amino acid sequence: CASSLVATSGDKETQYF.

This rearrangement joins TRBV5-8 to TRBJ2-3; possible D gene TRBD2, 5 bases. Germline CDR1 is SGHTS and CDR2 is YDEGEE. The CDR3 consists of 15 residues. The germline V and J ends were trimmed by 4 bases and 4 bases, with 16 bases remaining between them. The CDR3 DNA reads as TGTGCCAGCAGCGTCCGGACTTTTTCCCCAGATACGCAGTATTTT. Translating gives CASSVRTFSPDTQYF.

The chain links TRBV10-1 to TRBJ1-6, with 9 bases that match TRBD1. J lost 4 bases, V lost 6 bases, and 10 bases had no gene match. Germline V gene sequence: CDR1 WNHNN, CDR2 SYGVQD (reference sequence). The CDR3 covers 17 residues. The CDR3: CASSDRGQGIYNSPLHF. CDR3 nucleotides: TGCGCCAGCAGCGATAGAGGACAGGGGATTTATAATTCACCCCTCCACTTT.

This sequence joins TRBV7-2 and TRBJ2-7, with TRBD2 matching over 14 bases. With V trimmed by 5 bases and J by 6 bases, 12 bases remained unmatched. The CDR3 has 17 residues. CDR1 is SGHTA and CDR2 is FQGNSA in the germline V gene. The CDR3, as DNA: TGTGCCAGCAGCCCCCGGGCGACTAGCGGGGGGGCCGTCGAGCAGTACTTC. Translated: CASSPRATSGGAVEQYF.

The chain recombines TRBV6-5 with TRBJ2-2; D may correspond to TRBD1 or TRBD2 (6 bases each). Germline CDR1 MNHEY, CDR2 SVGAGI. Trimming removed 5 bases at V and 6 bases at J, with 16 bases between. The length of the CDR3 is 15 residues. The CDR3 here is CASSREGGRAGELFF. CDR3 coding DNA: TGTGCCAGCAGTCGAGAGGGGGGCCGGGCCGGGGAGCTGTTTTTT.

This clone is a singleton in its sample. This same CDR3 is encoded by further DNA sequences in the sample. The rearrangement joins TRBV5-1 to TRBJ1-3; D not certain. This CDR3 spans 15 amino acids. Germline V gives CDR1 SGHRS, CDR2 YFSETQ. V was clipped by 0 bases and J by 2 bases, with 9 bases between them. CDR3 coding DNA: TGCGCCAGCAGCTTGGCCCCTGGGGCTGGAAACACCATATATTTT. This encodes CASSLAPGAGNTIYF.

This chain links TRBV2 with TRBJ2-1; TRBD2 is a possible D gene (5 bases). CDR1 SNHLY and CDR2 FYNNEI come from the germline V gene. V was shortened by 0 bases and J by 12 bases, with 15 bases between the two germline ends. This CDR3 is built from 14 residues. This CDR3 is CASSEATGNAGQFF. The DNA of the CDR3 is TGTGCCAGCAGTGAAGCGACGGGGAATGCTGGGCAGTTCTTC.

This clone was counted a few times. J is TRBJ2-2 and V is TRBV11-3, with D unclear. Trimming took 0 bases from V and 7 from J, leaving 18 bases between them. Germline CDR1 is SGHNT and CDR2 is YENEEA. The CDR3 has 17 residues. This CDR3 reads CASSLELDGVYRGELFF. CDR3 nucleotides: TGTGCCAGCAGCTTAGAGCTAGATGGGGTTTACCGCGGGGAGCTGTTTTTT.

The V and J genes are TRBV9 and TRBJ1-1, with 8 bases matching TRBD1. Germline V gene sequence: CDR1 SGDLS, CDR2 YYNGEE. V lost 3 bases, J lost 4 bases, and 2 bases stayed unmatched. This CDR3 is 13 amino acids long. CDR3 protein: CASSAQGATEAFF. Here the CDR3 DNA reads TGTGCCAGCAGCGCCCAGGGGGCCACTGAAGCTTTCTTT. The full variable domain, completed using reference TRBV9 and TRBJ1-1, is DSGVTQTPKHLITATGQRVTLRCSPRSGDLSVYWYQQSLDQGLQFLIQYYNGEERAKGNILERFSAQQFPDLHSELNLSSLELGDSALYFCASSAQGATEAFFGQGTRLTVV.

The CDR3 region has the DNA TGCGCCAGCAGCCAAGAAGGATCGGGACGAAGGAACTATGGCTACACCTTC. Amino acids: CASSQEGSGRRNYGYTF. This chain joins TRBV4-3 and TRBJ1-2, with a possible D match to TRBD1 (5 bases). Germline V gives CDR1 LGHNA, CDR2 YSLEER. V gave up 0 bases and J gave up 2 bases, with 16 bases separating them. This CDR3 region has 17 residues.

The chain is built from TRBV27 and TRBJ1-1; TRBD1 agrees at 10 bases. CDR3 length equals 14 residues. The V gene's germline CDR1 is MNHEY and CDR2 SMNVEV (reference sequence). The V segment lost 5 bases and the J segment 6 bases; nucleotides outside the gene matches: 6. CDR3 in DNA: TGTGCCAGCAGTACCCGACAGGGGGCGGCTGAAGCTTTCTTT. Protein sequence: CASSTRQGAAEAFF.

The chain is built from TRBV6-5 and TRBJ1-2; possibly TRBD1 for D (5 bases). Looked up from germline, CDR1 is MNHEY and CDR2 is SVGAGI. Deletions cut 1 base from V and 6 bases from J, with 9 bases between. CDR3 size: 13 residues. This CDR3 is CASSYWQGNGYTF. CDR3 in DNA: TGTGCCAGCAGTTACTGGCAGGGAAATGGCTACACCTTC.

The CDR3 region has the DNA TGTGCCAGCGCTAAGGTCGGGGGCGCGGGGGGCTACACCTTC. It translates to CASAKVGGAGGYTF. The chain is built from TRBV25-1 and TRBJ1-2, with a tentative D call TRBD1 (6 bases). The CDR3 is made up of 14 amino acids. Between the trimmed V and J ends, which lost 8 bases and 8 bases, there was a span of 21 bases. Per the germline V gene, CDR1 is MGHDK and CDR2 is SYGVNS.

The chain couples TRBV19 to TRBJ2-3; 8 bases align to TRBD2. This CDR3 has 15 residues. The V and J ends lost 5 bases and 5 bases, in that order; junction bases with no gene match: 9. Germline V gene data show CDR1 as LNHDA and CDR2 as SQIVND (reference sequence). Here the CDR3 DNA reads TGTGCCAGTAGTCTTACAGCGGGGGCAGGAGATACGCAGTATTTT. Translating it yields CASSLTAGAGDTQYF.

The J gene is TRBJ2-7, the V gene TRBV10-1, with unresolved D. This CDR3 region has 14 residues. The germline V gene encodes CDR1 WNHNN and CDR2 SYGVQD (reference sequence). V was clipped by 3 bases and J by 3 bases, with 12 bases between them. This CDR3 is CASSDHGLGYEQYF. CDR3 nucleotide sequence: TGCGCCAGCAGTGACCACGGGTTGGGCTACGAGCAGTACTTC.

The V gene is TRBV19, the J gene TRBJ2-7; D unclear. Deletions cut 1 base from V and 2 bases from J, with 6 bases between. CDR1 LNHDA and CDR2 SQIVND come from the germline V gene (reference sequence). The CDR3 extends over 13 amino acids. CDR3 residues: CASSIGTPYEQYF. The CDR3 region has the DNA TGTGCCAGTAGTATAGGGACCCCCTACGAGCAGTACTTC.

The chain links TRBV2 to TRBJ1-2; 10 bases map to TRBD1. V lost 6 bases and J lost 4; bases outside the gene matches: 5. Germline loops: CDR1 SNHLY, CDR2 FYNNEI. This CDR3 region has 14 residues. Written as DNA, the CDR3 is TGTGCCAGCAGGGGGGACAGGGGAGCCTATGGCTACACCTTC. Its translation: CASRGDRGAYGYTF.